This T cell receptor beta chain was captured by sequencing in a study of OX40 agonist ivuxolimab in advanced cancers. Study context: Prior anti-PD-1, anti-PD-L1 or anti-CTLA-4 therapy did not bar entry, and around 39% had some.

Deletions cut 0 bases from V and 3 bases from J, with 12 bases between. Germline assignment: CDR1 LGHNA and CDR2 YNFKEQ. The CDR3 runs 15 residues. This table comes from immunoSEQ multiplex PCR, and its TCRdb copy is limited to in-frame clones, with some not included. Of 55,000 to 95,000 clones detected, 70% to 90% appear once; the ten largest clones hold 2.5% to 3%. The material sequenced was CD4+ or CD8+ T cells sorted from blood, taken in a trial of the OX40 agonist ivuxolimab. The chain couples TRBV4-2 to TRBJ2-7; the D gene is possibly TRBD2 (5 bases). The sequence derives from an adult with an advanced solid tumor such as melanoma, head and neck, liver or kidney cancer. The CDR3, as DNA: TGTGCCAGCAGCCAAGACTTGGAGGAGCGCTACGAGCAGTACTTC. Residues: CASSQDLEERYEQYF.